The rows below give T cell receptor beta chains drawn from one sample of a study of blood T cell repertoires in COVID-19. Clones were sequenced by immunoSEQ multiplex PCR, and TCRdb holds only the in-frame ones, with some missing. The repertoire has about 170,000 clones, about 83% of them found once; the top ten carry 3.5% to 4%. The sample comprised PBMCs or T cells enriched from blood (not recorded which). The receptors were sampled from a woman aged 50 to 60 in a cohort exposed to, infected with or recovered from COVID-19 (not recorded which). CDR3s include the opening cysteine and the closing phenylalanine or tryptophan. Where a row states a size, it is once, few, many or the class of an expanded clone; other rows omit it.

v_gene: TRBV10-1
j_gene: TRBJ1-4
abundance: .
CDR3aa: CASSELTGEKLFF

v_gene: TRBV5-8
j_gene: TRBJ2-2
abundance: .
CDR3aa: CASSPITGGGNTGELFF

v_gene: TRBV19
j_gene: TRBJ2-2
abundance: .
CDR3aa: CASRDRPNTGELFF

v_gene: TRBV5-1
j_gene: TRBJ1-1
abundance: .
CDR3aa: CASSRKKDRAATNTEAFF

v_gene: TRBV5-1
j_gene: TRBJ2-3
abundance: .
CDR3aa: CASSARGQFTDTQYF

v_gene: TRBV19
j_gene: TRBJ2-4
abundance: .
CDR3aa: CASRTGGTKNIQYF

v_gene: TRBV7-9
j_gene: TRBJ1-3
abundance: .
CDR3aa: CASSFEYTGNTIYF

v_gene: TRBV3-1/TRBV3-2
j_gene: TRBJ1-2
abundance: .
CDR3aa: CASSQDTGWRDGYTF

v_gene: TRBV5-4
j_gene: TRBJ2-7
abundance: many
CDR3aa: CASSPQGSLEEQYF

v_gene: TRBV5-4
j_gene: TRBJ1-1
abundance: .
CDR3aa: CASSPNDGGVGTEAFF

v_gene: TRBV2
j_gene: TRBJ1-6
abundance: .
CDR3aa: CASSGLAEDYNSPLHF

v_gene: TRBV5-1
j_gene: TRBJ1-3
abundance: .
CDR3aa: CASSPGTGGNTIYF

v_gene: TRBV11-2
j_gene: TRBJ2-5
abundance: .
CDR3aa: CASSLRPSGEETQYF

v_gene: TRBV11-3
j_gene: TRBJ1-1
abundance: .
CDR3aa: CASSFDRRQGEAFF